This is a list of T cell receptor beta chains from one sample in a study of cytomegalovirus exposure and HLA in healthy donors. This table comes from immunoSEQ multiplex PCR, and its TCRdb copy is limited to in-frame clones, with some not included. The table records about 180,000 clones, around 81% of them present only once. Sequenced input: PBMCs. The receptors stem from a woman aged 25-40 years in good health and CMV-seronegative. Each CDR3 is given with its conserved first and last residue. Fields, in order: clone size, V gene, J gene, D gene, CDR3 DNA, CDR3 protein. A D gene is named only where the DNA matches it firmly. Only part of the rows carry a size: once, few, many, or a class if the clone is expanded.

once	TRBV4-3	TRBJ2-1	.	TGCGCCAGCAGCCAGGCGGGACTTACCTACAATGAGCAGTTCTTC	CASSQAGLTYNEQFF
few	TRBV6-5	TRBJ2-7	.	TGTGCCAGCAAGCAGAAGGAGGCATACGAGCAGTACTTC	CASKQKEAYEQYF
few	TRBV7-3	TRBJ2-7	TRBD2	TGTGCCAGCAGCTTAGGACTAGCACCTGCCTACGAGCAGTACTTC	CASSLGLAPAYEQYF
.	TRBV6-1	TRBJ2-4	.	TGTGCCAGCAGTGCGAGCCGGGCCCAGGGAAACATTCAGTACTTC	CASSASRAQGNIQYF
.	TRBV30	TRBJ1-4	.	TGTGCCTGGAGTGAGAGGGTGGCTGAAAAACTGTTTTTT	CAWSERVAEKLFF
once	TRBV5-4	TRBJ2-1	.	TGTGCCAGCAGCTTTAGGGAGCGGTCGTGGCTCCCCTACAATGAGCAGTTCTTC	CASSFRERSWLPYNEQFF
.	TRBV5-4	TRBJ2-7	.	TGTGCCAGCAGGATGGACAGTCAAGACTACGAGCAGTACTTC	CASRMDSQDYEQYF
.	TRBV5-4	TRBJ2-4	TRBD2	TGTGCCAGCAGCTGGGGACTAGCGGGAAAGGACAGTCAGTACTTC	CASSWGLAGKDSQYF
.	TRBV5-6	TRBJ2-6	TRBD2	TGTGCCAGCAGGCCTTGGCGGGGGGGTCCTGGGGCCAACGTCCTGACTTTC	CASRPWRGGPGANVLTF
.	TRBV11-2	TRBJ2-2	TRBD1	TGTGCCAGCAGCCCTAGACAGGGCGGTAGCACCGGGGAGCTGTTTTTT	CASSPRQGGSTGELFF
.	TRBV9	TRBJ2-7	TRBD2	TGTGCCAGCAGCGTAGGAGGGGAGGGCTACGAGCAGTACTTC	CASSVGGEGYEQYF
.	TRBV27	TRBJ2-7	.	TGTGCCAGCAGTTTAGTTAAGGGGAATTCCTACGAGCAGTACTTC	CASSLVKGNSYEQYF
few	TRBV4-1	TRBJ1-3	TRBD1	TGCGCCAGCAGCCAACGGACAGGGGGAAACACCATATATTTT	CASSQRTGGNTIYF
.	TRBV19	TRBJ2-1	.	TGTGCCAGTAGCGGGATACACGGGGAGCAGTTCTTC	CASSGIHGEQFF
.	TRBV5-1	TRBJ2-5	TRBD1	TGCGCCAGCAGCTTGAATAGACAGGGAATGGAGACCCAGTACTTC	CASSLNRQGMETQYF
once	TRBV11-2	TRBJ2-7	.	TGTGCCAGCAGCTTAGCCGGGAATTCCGAGCAGTACTTC	CASSLAGNSEQYF
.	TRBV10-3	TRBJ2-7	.	TGTGCCATCAGTGAGTCTGGGGGACTCCTCGCCTACGAGCAGTACTTC	CAISESGGLLAYEQYF
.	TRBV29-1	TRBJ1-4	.	TGCAGCGTGAAGTCGGAGTTAGGTTGGCTCGGGGAGGGGAATGAAAGACTGTTTTTT	CSVKSELGWLGEGNERLFF
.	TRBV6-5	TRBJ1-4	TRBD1	TGTGCCAGCAGAGCGGACAGGGCAACTAATGAAAAACTGTTTTTT	CASRADRATNEKLFF
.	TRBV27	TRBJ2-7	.	TGTGCCAGCAGTTTCCTTCCCCTGGAGAGCTCCTACGAGCAGTACTTC	CASSFLPLESSYEQYF
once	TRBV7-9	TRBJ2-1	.	TGTGCCAGCAGCTTAGACACACGGGATGAGCAGTTCTTC	CASSLDTRDEQFF
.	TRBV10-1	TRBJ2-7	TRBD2	TGCGCCAGCAGTGAGTCATTTCTGAGACTAGCTAGCTCCTACGAGCAGTACTTC	CASSESFLRLASSYEQYF
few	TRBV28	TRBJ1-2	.	TGTGCCACCAAACTTTATTCGGGGTCCTATGGCTACACCTTC	CATKLYSGSYGYTF
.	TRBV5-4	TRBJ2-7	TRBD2	TGTGCCAGCAGCTTAAAGCGGGATTCTTACACGGACGAGCAGTACTTC	CASSLKRDSYTDEQYF
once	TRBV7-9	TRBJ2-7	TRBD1	TGTTCCAGCAGCCCCGACAGGGGGAACTCCTACGAGCAGTACTTC	CSSSPDRGNSYEQYF
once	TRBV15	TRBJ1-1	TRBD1	TGTGCCACCAGCCCACGGACAGGGTCCATGAACACTGAAGCTTTCTTT	CATSPRTGSMNTEAFF
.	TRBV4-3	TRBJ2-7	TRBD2	TGCGCCAGCAGCCAAGGACTAGCGGGGGGGCACGAGCAGTACTTC	CASSQGLAGGHEQYF
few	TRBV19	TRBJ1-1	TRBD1	TGTGCCAGTACTAAGCTGGGGACAGGGGAGGGAGCTTTCTTT	CASTKLGTGEGAFF
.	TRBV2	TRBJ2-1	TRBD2	TGTGCCAGCAGTGGACTAGCGGGGAGGAATGAGCAGTTCTTC	CASSGLAGRNEQFF
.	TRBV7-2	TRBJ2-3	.	TGTGCCAGCAGCTCCGCCGCCCGGGTTACGCAGTATTTT	CASSSAARVTQYF
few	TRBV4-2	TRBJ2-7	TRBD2	TGTGCCAGCAGCCCCATGGGAGGGACCTACGAGCAGTACTTC	CASSPMGGTYEQYF
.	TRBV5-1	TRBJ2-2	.	TGCGCCAGCAGCTTGTGGGGGGACCCGAACACCGGGGAGCTGTTTTTT	CASSLWGDPNTGELFF